Listed here are 32 T cell receptor beta chains from one sample, sequenced in a study of blood T cell repertoires in COVID-19. Using immunoSEQ multiplex PCR, the repertoire was profiled, and TCRdb retains in-frame clones only, with some absent. The sample includes 300,000 or so clones, just over 85% of them seen just once. The source material was PBMCs or T cells enriched from blood (not recorded which). These receptors all stem from a young woman who had recovered from COVID-19.

In its sample, this clone was seen once. The rearrangement links TRBV19 to TRBJ2-7; 10 bases align to TRBD1. The CDR3 is made up of 17 amino acids. Germline CDR1 and CDR2: LNHDA and SQIVND (reference sequence). V was pared by 1 base and J by 5 bases, with 11 bases of the junction left unmatched. The CDR3 DNA is TGTGCCAGTAGTATAGGGCCCCGACAGGGGGCCCTCCACGAGCAGTACTTC. Translating gives CASSIGPRQGALHEQYF.

This clone turned up a few times. The genes are TRBV12-3 or TRBV12-4 and TRBJ1-2; D ambiguous. V lost 4 bases and J 2 bases, leaving 8 bases between the germline ends. The CDR3 is 13 residues long. The CDR3 is CASSYSLNYGYTF. Written as DNA, the CDR3 is TGTGCCAGCAGTTACAGCTTAAACTATGGCTACACCTTC.

The chain links TRBV7-2 to TRBJ2-3; 12 nucleotides align to TRBD2. V dropped 2 bases and J dropped 1; count of bases not matched to a gene: 4. This CDR3 spans 17 amino acids. Germline V CDR1 and CDR2: SGHTA, FQGNSA. In DNA form, the CDR3 reads TGTGCCAGCAGCTTATCGACTAGCGGGAGAGGCACAGATACGCAGTATTTT. This codes for CASSLSTSGRGTDTQYF.

The chain employs TRBV27 and TRBJ1-5; D might be TRBD1 (5 bases). V was trimmed by 0 bases and J by 1 base, leaving 13 bases between them. This CDR3 has 17 amino acids. Germline V gene sequence: CDR1 MNHEY, CDR2 SMNVEV (reference sequence). CDR3 sequence (DNA): TGTGCCAGCAGTTTATCGAGCGGGACGCTAAGCAATCAGCCCCAGCATTTT. Amino acids: CASSLSSGTLSNQPQHF.

Comment on this clone: Other DNA sequences in this sample translate to the same CDR3. The chain joins TRBV4-1 to TRBJ2-7, with 7 nucleotides matching TRBD1. Trimming removed 4 bases from V and 1 base from J; junction bases left unmatched: 4. From germline, CDR1 is MGHRA and CDR2 YSYEKL. This CDR3 has 14 amino acids. CDR3 coding DNA: TGCGCCAGCAGCCGCCCGGGACAGTCCTACGAGCAGTACTTC. Its translation: CASSRPGQSYEQYF.

V usage is TRBV11-1 and J usage is TRBJ2-3; 11 bases line up with TRBD2. The CDR3 spans 15 residues. Germline CDR1 reads SGHAT; CDR2 reads FQDESV (reference sequence). V was clipped by 4 bases and J by 5 bases; unmatched bases: 5. CDR3 sequence: CASSSTSGSGDTQYF. The CDR3 nucleotides read TGTGCCAGCAGCTCTACTAGCGGGAGTGGAGATACGCAGTATTTT. The variable domain in full, with the rest retrieved from reference TRBV11-1 and TRBJ2-3, is EAEVAQSPRYKITEKSQAVAFWCDPISGHATLYWYRQILGQGPELLVQFQDESVVDDSQLPKDRFSAERLKGVDSTLKIQPAELGDSAMYLCASSSTSGSGDTQYFGPGTRLTVL.

The V and J genes are TRBV5-1 and TRBJ1-4; D perhaps matches TRBD1 (6 bases). V lost 4 bases and J 6 bases, leaving 16 bases between the germline ends. This CDR3 region has 15 residues. Germline V gene sequence: CDR1 SGHRS, CDR2 YFSETQ. The CDR3: CASSLQGREDEKLFF. The DNA of the CDR3 is TGCGCCAGCAGCCTACAGGGTCGAGAGGATGAAAAACTGTTTTTT.

The chain uses TRBV12-3 or TRBV12-4 and TRBJ1-1; D is unresolved. V lost 7 bases and J lost 5, with 14 bases in between. The CDR3 sequence is 13 residues long. CDR3 loop: CASTLGGWTEAFF. CDR3 bases: TGTGCCAGCACCTTAGGAGGGTGGACTGAAGCTTTCTTT.

This chain uses TRBV3-1 (or the pseudogene TRBV3-2) with TRBJ2-5, with D maybe TRBD1 (6 bases). Germline CDR1 LGHDT, CDR2 YNNKEL (reference sequence). CDR3 size: 14 residues. V was trimmed by 2 bases and J by 5 bases, leaving 12 bases between them. In DNA, the CDR3 is TGTGCCAGCAGCCAACAGACAGGAGCGGAGACCCAGTACTTC. Translation gives CASSQQTGAETQYF.

This chain links TRBV28 with TRBJ1-2; D is ambiguous. Per the germline V gene, CDR1 is MDHEN and CDR2 is SYDVKM. Trimming left V 3 bases short and J 2 bases short, with 10 bases between. CDR3 length: 14 amino acids. CDR3 loop: CASSFAQNNYGYTF. The DNA of the CDR3 is TGTGCCAGCAGTTTCGCACAGAACAACTATGGCTACACCTTC.

This rearrangement joins TRBV4-1 to TRBJ1-5; the D gene is possibly TRBD1 (5 bases). V was shortened by 2 bases and J by 0 bases, with 11 bases between the two germline ends. Germline CDR1 MGHRA, CDR2 YSYEKL. The CDR3 is 16 amino acids. In DNA, the CDR3 is TGCGCCAGCAGCCAATTGACAGTGCCTAGCAATCAGCCCCAGCATTTT. Protein product: CASSQLTVPSNQPQHF.

The V gene is TRBV7-3, the J gene TRBJ2-2; D perhaps matches TRBD2 (5 bases). The V end lost 2 bases, the J end lost 2 bases, and 6 bases lay between the germline ends. This CDR3 has 14 amino acids. Looked up from germline, CDR1 is SGHTA and CDR2 is FQGTGA. CDR3 DNA sequence: TGTGCCAGCAGCTTAGGAGGCAACACCGGGGAGCTGTTTTTT. It is translated as CASSLGGNTGELFF.

This clone was picked up one time. The chain couples TRBV5-1 to TRBJ2-1; 11 bases line up with TRBD1. In germline, CDR1 is SGHRS, CDR2 YFSETQ. CDR3 size: 15 residues. The V and J ends lost 6 bases and 3 bases, in that order; junction bases with no gene match: 5. The chain's CDR3 is CASKLGTGGYNEQFF. The CDR3 DNA reads TGCGCCAGCAAACTGGGGACAGGGGGCTACAATGAGCAGTTCTTC.

CDR3 sequence reads: CASSPGQDYEQYF. The CDR3, as DNA: TGTGCCAGCTCACCCGGACAGGACTACGAGCAGTACTTC. The chain recombines TRBV18 with TRBJ2-7, with 7 bases lining up with TRBD1. The CDR3 totals 13 residues. Trimming removed 3 bases from V and 3 bases from J; junction bases left unmatched: 2. Germline loops: CDR1 KGHSH, CDR2 LQKENI. The full variable domain, completed using reference TRBV18 and TRBJ2-7, is NAGVMQNPRHLVRRRGQEARLRCSPMKGHSHVYWYRQLPEEGLKFMVYLQKENIIDESGMPKERFSAEFPKEGPSILRIQQVVRGDSAAYFCASSPGQDYEQYFGPGTRLTVT.

The chain employs TRBV9 and TRBJ2-7; the D gene is possibly TRBD1 (6 bases). This CDR3 contains 14 residues. Trimming took off 0 bases at V and 1 base at J, with 8 bases between the two ends. Germline loops: CDR1 SGDLS, CDR2 YYNGEE. CDR3 coding DNA: TGTGCCAGCAGCGTAGCTGACAGGTCCTACGAGCAGTACTTC. The encoded protein is CASSVADRSYEQYF.

This clone was detected only a few times. This rearrangement joins TRBV5-1 to TRBJ1-1; tentatively, D is TRBD1 (5 bases). Trimming removed 6 bases from V and 1 base from J, with 10 bases in between. The V gene's germline CDR1 is SGHRS and CDR2 YFSETQ. The CDR3 sequence is 13 residues long. The chain's CDR3 is CASTPGGNTEAFF. For the CDR3, the DNA is TGCGCCAGCACCCCGGGGGGGAACACTGAAGCTTTCTTT. Full variable domain (remainder filled in from reference TRBV5-1 and TRBJ1-1): KAGVTQTPRYLIKTRGQQVTLSCSPISGHRSVSWYQQTPGQGLQFLFEYFSETQRNKGNFPGRFSGRQFSNSRSEMNVSTLELGDSALYLCASTPGGNTEAFFGQGTRLTVV.

This chain uses TRBV27 with TRBJ2-3; maybe TRBD1 (6 bases). The CDR3 has 16 amino acids. The germline gives CDR1 MNHEY, CDR2 SMNVEV (reference sequence). Trimming cost V 4 bases and J 0 bases, with 14 bases left between them. CDR3 region: CASSSRQVTSTDTQYF. CDR3 nucleotide sequence: TGTGCCAGCAGTTCCAGACAGGTCACTAGCACAGATACGCAGTATTTT.

The V gene is TRBV29-1, the J gene TRBJ2-7, with D tentatively TRBD1 (6 bases). The V end lost 7 bases, the J end lost 4 bases, and 14 bases lay between the germline ends. The CDR3 is 12 residues long. Per germline, CDR1 SQVTM and CDR2 ANQGSEA. The CDR3 DNA is TGCAGCGCCCGCCTCACAGGGTACGAGCAGTACTTC. Protein product: CSARLTGYEQYF.

This chain uses TRBV11-2 with TRBJ1-4; TRBD1 might be the D (5 bases). The CDR3 contains 14 residues. Trimming left V 1 base short and J 5 bases short, with 8 bases between. Germline lookup yields CDR1 SGHAT and CDR2 FQNNGV. Here the CDR3 reads CASSLGQGNEKLFF. DNA of the CDR3: TGTGCCAGCAGCTTAGGCCAGGGAAATGAAAAACTGTTTTTT.

This sequence joins TRBV28 and TRBJ1-5, with D possibly TRBD1 on 5 matching bases. Trimming left V 8 bases short and J 3 bases short, with 11 bases between. The CDR3 spans 13 residues. The germline V gene has CDR1 MDHEN and CDR2 SYDVKM. The CDR3 DNA reads TGTGCCAGCTCTCGACAGATCAATCAGCCCCAGCATTTT. Protein sequence: CASSRQINQPQHF. Combining the CDR3 with reference TRBV28 and TRBJ1-5 gives the whole variable domain DVKVTQSSRYLVKRTGEKVFLECVQDMDHENMFWYRQDPGLGLRLIYFSYDVKMKEKGDIPEGYSVSREKKERFSLILESASTNQTSMYLCASSRQINQPQHFGDGTRLSIL.

The J gene is TRBJ2-7, the V gene TRBV19, with a tentative D call TRBD1 (6 bases). CDR3 length: 13 amino acids. Germline values: CDR1 LNHDA, CDR2 SQIVND (reference sequence). V lost 3 bases to trimming and J lost 2 bases, with 8 bases between them. CDR3 in amino acids: CASSIQGPYEQYF. CDR3 DNA: TGTGCCAGTAGTATTCAGGGGCCCTACGAGCAGTACTTC.

The chain uses TRBV5-1 and TRBJ1-2, with 10 bases identical to TRBD1. This CDR3 has 16 amino acids. V was pared by 3 bases and J by 0 bases, with 5 bases of the junction left unmatched. Germline loops: CDR1 SGHRS, CDR2 YFSETQ. In DNA form, the CDR3 reads TGCGCCAGCAGCTCGATGGGGACAGGGGCTAACTATGGCTACACCTTC. Its protein product is CASSSMGTGANYGYTF.

The chain employs TRBV5-5 and TRBJ1-2; D is unclear. There are 13 residues in the CDR3. Germline lookup yields CDR1 SGHKS and CDR2 YYEKEE (reference sequence). V shed 0 bases and J shed 3 bases, with 6 bases lying between them. CDR3: CASSLGADYGYTF. CDR3 in DNA: TGTGCCAGCAGCTTGGGGGCCGACTATGGCTACACCTTC.

The chain joins TRBV3-1 (or the pseudogene TRBV3-2) to TRBJ2-5, with D possibly TRBD1 on 5 matching bases. Looked up from germline, CDR1 is LGHDT and CDR2 is YNNKEL (reference sequence). This CDR3 spans 15 amino acids. V was trimmed by 4 bases and J by 1 base, leaving 13 bases between them. The CDR3 loop is CASSPSPTVQETQYF. For the CDR3, the DNA is TGTGCCAGCAGCCCCTCCCCGACAGTCCAAGAGACCCAGTACTTC.

The V gene is TRBV27, the J gene TRBJ2-1; no firm D call. V lost 0 bases to trimming and J lost 0 bases, with 6 bases between them. Germline assignment: CDR1 MNHEY and CDR2 SMNVEV (reference sequence). The CDR3 length is 15 residues. In DNA form, the CDR3 reads TGTGCCAGCAGTTTATCCCGACTCTCCTACAATGAGCAGTTCTTC. Its translation is CASSLSRLSYNEQFF.

This chain uses TRBV4-1 with TRBJ2-2; D gene ambiguous. V was trimmed by 3 bases and J by 6 bases, leaving 11 bases between them. Germline V gives CDR1 MGHRA, CDR2 YSYEKL. There are 14 residues in the CDR3. CDR3 sequence reads: CASSHFGGPGELFF. The CDR3 DNA reads as TGCGCCAGCAGCCATTTCGGCGGCCCCGGGGAGCTGTTTTTT.

The chain uses TRBV6-1 and TRBJ1-5; D is ambiguous. Germline V gene sequence: CDR1 MNHNS, CDR2 SASEGT. V was trimmed by 5 bases and J by 1 base, leaving 9 bases between them. CDR3 length: 14 amino acids. The CDR3: CASSRSPSNQPQHF. The CDR3 DNA is TGTGCCAGCAGTCGGTCGCCAAGCAATCAGCCCCAGCATTTT.

The J gene is TRBJ1-5, the V gene TRBV24-1; no clear D. The CDR3 contains 15 residues. Per the germline V gene, CDR1 is KGHDR and CDR2 is SFDVKD. With 4 bases removed from V and 3 bases from J, the gap between germline ends came to 12 bases. The CDR3 nucleotides are TGTGCCACCAGTGACTCGACAAGGATCAATCAGCCCCAGCATTTT. As protein: CATSDSTRINQPQHF.

The rearrangement uses TRBV6-1 and TRBJ2-5; TRBD2 might be the D (5 bases). Trimming shortened V by 2 bases and J by 2 bases, and 15 bases separated the two germline ends. The CDR3 is 16 residues long. Germline V lookup: CDR1 MNHNS, CDR2 SASEGT. Here the CDR3 reads CASSERAVPIQETQYF. The CDR3, as DNA: TGTGCCAGCAGTGAACGAGCGGTACCAATTCAAGAGACCCAGTACTTC.

About this clone itself: Other DNA variants within this sample encode the same CDR3. The J gene is TRBJ2-7, the V gene TRBV7-2, with 8 nucleotides matching TRBD2. Trimming at V came to 2 bases and at J to 2 bases, leaving 2 bases not matched to a gene. The length of the CDR3 is 14 residues. CDR1 is SGHTA and CDR2 is FQGNSA in the germline V gene. The CDR3 sequence: CASSLTSGPYEQYF. CDR3 DNA: TGTGCCAGCAGCTTAACTAGCGGACCCTACGAGCAGTACTTC.

The rearrangement joins TRBV7-2 to TRBJ2-2; tentative D call: TRBD1 (5 bases). The CDR3 covers 15 residues. CDR1 is SGHTA, CDR2 FQGNSA, per germline. V was cut by 7 bases and J by 5 bases, with 17 bases left in between. The CDR3 coding sequence is TGTGCCAGCAACTTGGCGCAGGGTAGGACCGGGGAGCTGTTTTTT. Protein sequence: CASNLAQGRTGELFF.

This clone was observed once. The rearrangement joins TRBV4-1 to TRBJ1-3, with D uncertain. The CDR3 totals 16 residues. From germline, CDR1 is MGHRA and CDR2 YSYEKL. Trimming removed 0 bases from V and 0 bases from J, with 9 bases in between. The CDR3 DNA sequence: TGCGCCAGCAGCCAAGATGGCGGATACTCTGGAAACACCATATATTTT. This sequence encodes CASSQDGGYSGNTIYF.